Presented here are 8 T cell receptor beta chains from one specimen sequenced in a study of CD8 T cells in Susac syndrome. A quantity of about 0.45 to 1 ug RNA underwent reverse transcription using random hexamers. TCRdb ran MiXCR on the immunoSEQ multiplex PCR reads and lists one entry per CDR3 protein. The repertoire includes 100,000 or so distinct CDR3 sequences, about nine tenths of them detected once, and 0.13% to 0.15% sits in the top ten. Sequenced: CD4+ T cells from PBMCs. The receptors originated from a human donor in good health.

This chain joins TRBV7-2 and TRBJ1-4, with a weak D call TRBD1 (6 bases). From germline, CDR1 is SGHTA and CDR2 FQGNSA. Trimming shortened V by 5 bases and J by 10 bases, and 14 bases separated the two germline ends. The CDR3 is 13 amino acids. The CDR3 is CASSKGDRPKLFF. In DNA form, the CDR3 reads TGTGCCAGCAGCAAGGGGGATCGGCCAAAACTGTTTTTT.

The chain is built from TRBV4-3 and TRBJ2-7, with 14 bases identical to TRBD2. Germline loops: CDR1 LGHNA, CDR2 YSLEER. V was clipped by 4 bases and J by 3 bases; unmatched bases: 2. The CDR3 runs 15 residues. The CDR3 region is CASSRGLAGVYEQYF. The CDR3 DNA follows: TGCGCCAGCAGCCGGGGACTAGCGGGAGTCTACGAGCAGTACTTC.

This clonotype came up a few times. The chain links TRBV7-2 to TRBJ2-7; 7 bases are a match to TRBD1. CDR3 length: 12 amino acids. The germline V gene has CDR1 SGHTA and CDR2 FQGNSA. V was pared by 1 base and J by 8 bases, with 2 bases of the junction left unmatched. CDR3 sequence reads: CASSLGGQKQYF. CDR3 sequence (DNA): TGTGCCAGCAGCTTAGGGGGACAGAAGCAGTACTTC.

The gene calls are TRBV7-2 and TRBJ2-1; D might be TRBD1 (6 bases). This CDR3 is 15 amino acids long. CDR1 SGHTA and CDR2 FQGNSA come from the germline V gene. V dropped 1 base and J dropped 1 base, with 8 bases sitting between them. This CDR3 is CASSLDQGSYNEQFF. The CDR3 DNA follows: TGTGCCAGCAGCTTAGATCAGGGGTCCTACAATGAGCAGTTCTTC. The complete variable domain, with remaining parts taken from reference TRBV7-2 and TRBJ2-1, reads GAGVSQSPSNKVTEKGKDVELRCDPISGHTALYWYRQSLGQGLEFLIYFQGNSAPDKSGLPSDRFSAERTGGSVSTLTIQRTQQEDSAVYLCASSLDQGSYNEQFFGPGTRLTVL.

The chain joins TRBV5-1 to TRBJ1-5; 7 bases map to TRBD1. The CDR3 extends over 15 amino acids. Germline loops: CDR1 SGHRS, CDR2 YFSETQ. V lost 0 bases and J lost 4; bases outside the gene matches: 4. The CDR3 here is CASSLEGARNQPQHF. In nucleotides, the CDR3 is TGCGCCAGCAGCTTGGAGGGGGCTAGAAATCAGCCCCAGCATTTT.

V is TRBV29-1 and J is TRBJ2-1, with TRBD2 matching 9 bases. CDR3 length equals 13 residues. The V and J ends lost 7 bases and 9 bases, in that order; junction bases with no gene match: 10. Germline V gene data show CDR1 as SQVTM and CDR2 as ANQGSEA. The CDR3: CSARLAVLGEQFF. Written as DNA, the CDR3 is TGCAGCGCGCGACTAGCGGTTTTGGGTGAGCAGTTCTTC.

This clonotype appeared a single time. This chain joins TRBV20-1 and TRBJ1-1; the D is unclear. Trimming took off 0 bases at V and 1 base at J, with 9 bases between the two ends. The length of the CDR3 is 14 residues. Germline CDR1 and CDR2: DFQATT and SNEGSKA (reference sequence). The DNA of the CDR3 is TGCAGTGCTAGAGATCGACGGGCGAACACTGAAGCTTTCTTT. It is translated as CSARDRRANTEAFF.

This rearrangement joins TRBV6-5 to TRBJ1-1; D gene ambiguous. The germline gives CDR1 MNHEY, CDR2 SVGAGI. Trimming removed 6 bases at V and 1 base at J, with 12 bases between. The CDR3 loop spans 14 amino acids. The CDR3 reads CASRANPTNTEAFF. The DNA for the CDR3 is TGTGCCAGCAGGGCGAACCCGACGAACACTGAAGCTTTCTTT.